The rows below give T cell receptor beta chains drawn from one sample of a study of blood T cells in healthy people across ages. MiXCR, run by TCRdb on the 5' RACE reads, gives a single entry per CDR3 protein. The sample holds 1.5 million to 2 million distinct CDR3 sequences, 40% to 55% seen once. Sequencing used blood. Receptors were obtained from a woman in her thirties or forties in good health. Each CDR3 is given with its conserved first and last residue. The D gene is left open where the match is weak. Rows may omit the clone size; those that give it use once, few, many or a size class.

j_gene: TRBJ2-3; abundance: -; d_gene: -; v_gene: TRBV7-2; CDR3nt: TGTGCCAGCAGCTCCCGACAGGGAGGTGTGCCTAAAGATACGCAGTATTTT; CDR3aa: CASSSRQGGVPKDTQYF
j_gene: TRBJ2-1; abundance: -; d_gene: TRBD1; v_gene: TRBV11-2; CDR3nt: TGTGCCAGCAGCTTAGTGGTGTGGGACAGGTCAGTTTCGGTTGGGCAGTTCTTC; CDR3aa: CASSLVVWDRSVSVGQFF
j_gene: TRBJ2-7; abundance: -; d_gene: -; v_gene: TRBV10-3; CDR3nt: TGTGCCATCAGGGCTCAGGGGTACGAGCAGTACTTC; CDR3aa: CAIRAQGYEQYF
j_gene: TRBJ1-2; abundance: few; d_gene: -; v_gene: TRBV7-9; CDR3nt: TGTGCCAGCAGCTTAGCGGGCAGGGAAGGAGGCTACACCTTC; CDR3aa: CASSLAGREGGYTF
j_gene: TRBJ2-6; abundance: -; d_gene: TRBD1; v_gene: TRBV13; CDR3nt: TGTGCCAGCAGCTCCAAACAGGGGGCTGGGGCCAACGTCCTGACTTTC; CDR3aa: CASSSKQGAGANVLTF
j_gene: TRBJ2-6; abundance: -; d_gene: -; v_gene: TRBV7-9; CDR3nt: TGTGCCAGCAGCTGGTTCGGTTCTGGGGCCAACGTCCTGACTTTC; CDR3aa: CASSWFGSGANVLTF
j_gene: TRBJ2-5; abundance: -; d_gene: -; v_gene: TRBV28; CDR3nt: TGTGCCAGCAGGGGGCCTGCCGGGGCCCAGTACTTC; CDR3aa: CASRGPAGAQYF
j_gene: TRBJ2-7; abundance: few; d_gene: TRBD2; v_gene: TRBV15; CDR3nt: TGTGCCACCAGCAGAGATGCGGGGGAAAGCTCCTACGAGCAGTACTTC; CDR3aa: CATSRDAGESSYEQYF
j_gene: TRBJ1-2; abundance: -; d_gene: -; v_gene: TRBV29-1; CDR3nt: TGCAGCGTTGGAGAAGGCAGGGGCTACACCTTC; CDR3aa: CSVGEGRGYTF
j_gene: TRBJ2-5; abundance: -; d_gene: -; v_gene: TRBV4-1; CDR3nt: TGCGCCAGCAGCCAAGCCCCGTTGCAGAGGGAGACCCAGTACTTC; CDR3aa: CASSQAPLQRETQYF
j_gene: TRBJ1-4; abundance: -; d_gene: -; v_gene: TRBV4-3; CDR3nt: TGCGCCAGCAGCCAACTGGGTTTTGAAAAACTGTTTTTT; CDR3aa: CASSQLGFEKLFF
j_gene: TRBJ2-5; abundance: few; d_gene: -; v_gene: TRBV24-1; CDR3nt: TGTGCCACCAGTGATTTGCAGTCCCCAACAGGCCAAGAGACCCAGTACTTC; CDR3aa: CATSDLQSPTGQETQYF
j_gene: TRBJ1-5; abundance: -; d_gene: -; v_gene: TRBV6-6; CDR3nt: TGTGCCAGCAGTCCCGACGGGAGCGTCAAACCCCAGCATTTT; CDR3aa: CASSPDGSVKPQHF
j_gene: TRBJ2-1; abundance: -; d_gene: TRBD1; v_gene: TRBV6-5; CDR3nt: TGTGCCAGCAGTTTGTCCGGGACAGGGTATTACAATGAGCAGTTCTTC; CDR3aa: CASSLSGTGYYNEQFF
j_gene: TRBJ2-3; abundance: few; d_gene: -; v_gene: TRBV12-3/TRBV12-4; CDR3nt: TGTGCCAGCAGTTTAAGGGAGGCAGATACGCAGTATTTT; CDR3aa: CASSLREADTQYF
j_gene: TRBJ2-6; abundance: -; d_gene: -; v_gene: TRBV4-3; CDR3nt: TGCGCCAGCAGCCAAGGGGTAGGGACACTGAACTCTGGGGCCAACGTCCTGACTTTC; CDR3aa: CASSQGVGTLNSGANVLTF
j_gene: TRBJ2-4; abundance: -; d_gene: -; v_gene: TRBV7-2; CDR3nt: TGTGCCAGCAGCCCCCTCGGGGGGCCCCAAAACATTCAGTACTTC; CDR3aa: CASSPLGGPQNIQYF
j_gene: TRBJ2-3; abundance: -; d_gene: -; v_gene: TRBV28; CDR3nt: TGTGCCAGCAGTGGGGACGGAGCCCCCACAGATACGCAGTATTTT; CDR3aa: CASSGDGAPTDTQYF
j_gene: TRBJ2-5; abundance: -; d_gene: -; v_gene: TRBV29-1; CDR3nt: TGCAGCGTTGCTCCAGGGCTCCAAGAGACCCAGTACTTC; CDR3aa: CSVAPGLQETQYF
j_gene: TRBJ2-1; abundance: -; d_gene: -; v_gene: TRBV7-2; CDR3nt: TGTGCCAGCAGCCCCAGGGGAGCAGTACAGTTCTTC; CDR3aa: CASSPRGAVQFF
j_gene: TRBJ2-1; abundance: few; d_gene: TRBD1; v_gene: TRBV3-1; CDR3nt: TGTGCCAGCAGAGACAGGGGGGGCCTAGTGGTTGAGCAGTTCTTC; CDR3aa: CASRDRGGLVVEQFF
j_gene: TRBJ1-1; abundance: once; d_gene: -; v_gene: TRBV7-9; CDR3nt: TGTGCCTGCAGCTTAGGGTTGGGGAACACTGAAGCTTTCTTT; CDR3aa: CACSLGLGNTEAFF
j_gene: TRBJ1-6; abundance: -; d_gene: -; v_gene: TRBV25-1; CDR3nt: TGTGCCAGCAGTGAATATAAAGGGGGTTCACCCCTCCACTTT; CDR3aa: CASSEYKGGSPLHF
j_gene: TRBJ2-5; abundance: few; d_gene: TRBD2; v_gene: TRBV6-1; CDR3nt: TGTGCCAGCAGTGTTGCTAGCGGGGGCCAAGAGACCCAGTACTTC; CDR3aa: CASSVASGGQETQYF
j_gene: TRBJ2-5; abundance: few; d_gene: TRBD2; v_gene: TRBV28; CDR3nt: TGTGCCAGCAGACTGAGGACTAGCGGACGAAACCAAGAGACCCAGTACTTC; CDR3aa: CASRLRTSGRNQETQYF
j_gene: TRBJ1-2; abundance: few; d_gene: TRBD1; v_gene: TRBV12-3/TRBV12-4; CDR3nt: TGTGCCAGCAGGCCTCCGGGACAGGGGATCAATGGCTACACCTTC; CDR3aa: CASRPPGQGINGYTF
j_gene: TRBJ1-5; abundance: -; d_gene: -; v_gene: TRBV7-8; CDR3nt: TGTGCCAGCAGCTTTCTTAGAGGACTTAACAATCAGCCCCAGCATTTT; CDR3aa: CASSFLRGLNNQPQHF
j_gene: TRBJ2-5; abundance: -; d_gene: -; v_gene: TRBV11-1; CDR3nt: TGTGCCAGCAGCCTCTCCCCTCATTCAGGGCAAGAGACCCAGTACTTC; CDR3aa: CASSLSPHSGQETQYF
j_gene: TRBJ2-4; abundance: -; d_gene: -; v_gene: TRBV20-1; CDR3nt: TGCAGTGCTAGAGTTGGCGAAAACATTCAGTACTTC; CDR3aa: CSARVGENIQYF
j_gene: TRBJ1-1; abundance: few; d_gene: -; v_gene: TRBV5-6; CDR3nt: TGTGCCAGCAGCTTAGGTCGGGTGACTGAAGCTTTCTTT; CDR3aa: CASSLGRVTEAFF
j_gene: TRBJ2-3; abundance: -; d_gene: -; v_gene: TRBV5-1; CDR3nt: TGCGCCAGCAGACCCTCCGAAACAGATACGCAGTATTTT; CDR3aa: CASRPSETDTQYF
j_gene: TRBJ2-5; abundance: -; d_gene: -; v_gene: TRBV2; CDR3nt: TGTGCCAGCATGGGTGGGTTACAAGAGACCCAGTACTTC; CDR3aa: CASMGGLQETQYF
j_gene: TRBJ2-6; abundance: -; d_gene: -; v_gene: TRBV18; CDR3nt: TGTGCCAGCTCCCCCTCTGCCAGGCCCTCTGGGGCCAACGTCCTGACTTTC; CDR3aa: CASSPSARPSGANVLTF
j_gene: TRBJ2-7; abundance: -; d_gene: -; v_gene: TRBV28; CDR3nt: TGTGCCAGCAGTGTAGTGCGGGATTCCTACGAGCAGTACTTC; CDR3aa: CASSVVRDSYEQYF
j_gene: TRBJ2-3; abundance: few; d_gene: -; v_gene: TRBV28; CDR3nt: TGTGCCAGCAGCTCCTTTGGGACACTGCAGTATTTT; CDR3aa: CASSSFGTLQYF
j_gene: TRBJ2-5; abundance: -; d_gene: -; v_gene: TRBV27; CDR3nt: TGTGCCAGCAGTTCCCGTCGACTGGCGGAAGAGACCCAGTACTTC; CDR3aa: CASSSRRLAEETQYF
j_gene: TRBJ2-7; abundance: -; d_gene: -; v_gene: TRBV28; CDR3nt: TGTGCCAGCAGCCCCCCGCTGGGGGACTACGAGCAGTACTTC; CDR3aa: CASSPPLGDYEQYF
j_gene: TRBJ2-5; abundance: many; d_gene: TRBD2; v_gene: TRBV28; CDR3nt: TGTGCCAGCAGTTTGACGAGCGGGGGACAAGAGACCCAGTACTTC; CDR3aa: CASSLTSGGQETQYF
j_gene: TRBJ2-7; abundance: many; d_gene: TRBD2; v_gene: TRBV29-1; CDR3nt: TGCAGCGTCACTAGCGGGGGGGTCTCCTACGAGCAGTACTTC; CDR3aa: CSVTSGGVSYEQYF
j_gene: TRBJ2-7; abundance: many; d_gene: TRBD1; v_gene: TRBV29-1; CDR3nt: TGCAGCTCCGGGACAGGGAACGAGCAGTACTTC; CDR3aa: CSSGTGNEQYF
j_gene: TRBJ1-1; abundance: -; d_gene: -; v_gene: TRBV12-3/TRBV12-4; CDR3nt: TGTGCCAGCAGTTTCAGCACTGAAGCTTTCTTT; CDR3aa: CASSFSTEAFF
j_gene: TRBJ2-7; abundance: few; d_gene: -; v_gene: TRBV28; CDR3nt: TGTGCCAGCAGTCTTAGAAGCAATGAGCAGTACTTC; CDR3aa: CASSLRSNEQYF
j_gene: TRBJ2-3; abundance: -; d_gene: -; v_gene: TRBV25-1; CDR3nt: TGTGCCAGCAGTGGCGTAGGCCCACGGGCGCAGTATTTT; CDR3aa: CASSGVGPRAQYF
j_gene: TRBJ1-1; abundance: many; d_gene: -; v_gene: TRBV29-1; CDR3nt: TGCAGCGTTGTGCCCCACGGCAGGCGCGACACTGAAGCTTTCTTT; CDR3aa: CSVVPHGRRDTEAFF
j_gene: TRBJ2-4; abundance: -; d_gene: -; v_gene: TRBV2; CDR3nt: TGTGCCAGCAGCCCCCCCCAGCTCTCAGCCAAAAACATTCAGTACTTC; CDR3aa: CASSPPQLSAKNIQYF
j_gene: TRBJ2-1; abundance: -; d_gene: -; v_gene: TRBV6-2/TRBV6-3; CDR3nt: TGTGCCAGCAGTTACTCAACAGGGACCAACTACAATGAGCAGTTCTTC; CDR3aa: CASSYSTGTNYNEQFF
j_gene: TRBJ1-1; abundance: -; d_gene: -; v_gene: TRBV7-2; CDR3nt: TGTGCCAGCAGCCCGCGACAGGAGAGCACTGAAGCTTTCTTT; CDR3aa: CASSPRQESTEAFF
j_gene: TRBJ2-5; abundance: -; d_gene: TRBD2; v_gene: TRBV27; CDR3nt: TGTGCCAGCAGTACCCCAGGACTAGCGGGAGAGACCCAGTACTTC; CDR3aa: CASSTPGLAGETQYF
j_gene: TRBJ2-7; abundance: -; d_gene: -; v_gene: TRBV25-1; CDR3nt: TGTGCCAGCAGTGCGCGGGGCAGACCGAGCTCCTACGAGCAGTACTTC; CDR3aa: CASSARGRPSSYEQYF
j_gene: TRBJ2-6; abundance: once; d_gene: -; v_gene: TRBV18; CDR3nt: TGTGCCAGCTCACCAAGGACAAGGAGCTCTGGGGCCAACGTCCTGACTTTC; CDR3aa: CASSPRTRSSGANVLTF
j_gene: TRBJ2-1; abundance: few; d_gene: -; v_gene: TRBV28; CDR3nt: TGTGCCAGCAGTTTACCCGTTGGAGGCGGAGGTAGGGTAGATGAGCAGTTCTTC; CDR3aa: CASSLPVGGGGRVDEQFF
j_gene: TRBJ2-3; abundance: few; d_gene: -; v_gene: TRBV10-3; CDR3nt: TGTGCCATCAGTGAGTCGCGTAATACGCAGTATTTT; CDR3aa: CAISESRNTQYF
j_gene: TRBJ2-5; abundance: few; d_gene: -; v_gene: TRBV7-2; CDR3nt: TGTGCCAGCAGCTCCCGGGCCTCACAAGAGACCCAGTACTTC; CDR3aa: CASSSRASQETQYF
j_gene: TRBJ1-5; abundance: -; d_gene: -; v_gene: TRBV4-3; CDR3nt: TGCGCCAGCAGCCAAGATCGGAGGGGCTATAGCAATCAGCCCCAGCATTTT; CDR3aa: CASSQDRRGYSNQPQHF
j_gene: TRBJ2-7; abundance: few; d_gene: -; v_gene: TRBV6-5; CDR3nt: TGTGCCAGCAGTTACTCCGCGGGGTTCGGATACGAGCAGTACTTC; CDR3aa: CASSYSAGFGYEQYF
j_gene: TRBJ2-7; abundance: -; d_gene: TRBD1; v_gene: TRBV6-2/TRBV6-3; CDR3nt: TGTGCCAGCAGGGACAGGATGATTGGGCAGTACTTC; CDR3aa: CASRDRMIGQYF
j_gene: TRBJ2-4; abundance: -; d_gene: -; v_gene: TRBV6-6; CDR3nt: TGTGCCAGCCGCCCCAGAGGGGAAGGGGCCAAAAACATTCAGTACTTC; CDR3aa: CASRPRGEGAKNIQYF
j_gene: TRBJ2-3; abundance: -; d_gene: -; v_gene: TRBV4-3; CDR3nt: TGCGCCAGCAGCCAAGATGGGGGGATAGCTATCGATACGCAGTATTTT; CDR3aa: CASSQDGGIAIDTQYF
j_gene: TRBJ1-2; abundance: few; d_gene: TRBD1; v_gene: TRBV5-1; CDR3nt: TGCGCCAGCAGCTTGGATGCCCTAGGGGGCGAGAACTATGGCTACACCTTC; CDR3aa: CASSLDALGGENYGYTF
j_gene: TRBJ2-1; abundance: -; d_gene: TRBD1; v_gene: TRBV4-3; CDR3nt: TGCGCCAGCAGCCCCGATAGTAAGGGGGCTTCTTATTCGGATGAGCAGTTCTTC; CDR3aa: CASSPDSKGASYSDEQFF